A selection of T cell receptor beta chains follows, all from one sample in a study of blood T cell repertoires in COVID-19. Clones were sequenced by immunoSEQ multiplex PCR, and TCRdb holds only the in-frame ones, with some missing. The sample lists 310,000 or so clones; approximately 90% were seen once. Input material: PBMCs or T cells enriched from blood (not recorded which). The receptors originated from a woman between 40 and 55 years old who had recovered from COVID-19. Each CDR3 is given with its conserved first and last residue. D genes are given only for firm matches. Size values are once, few and many counts, or a class for expanded clones, and some rows have none.

j_call	cdr3_length	v_call	clone_size	d_call	cdr3_aa	cdr3_nt
TRBJ1-1	15	TRBV4-2	once	NA	CASSQDRRGGTEAFF	TGTGCCAGCAGCCAAGATCGCAGGGGTGGCACTGAAGCTTTCTTT
TRBJ2-1	15	TRBV7-2	NA	TRBD2	CASRPPRSGSDEQFF	TGTGCCAGCAGACCCCCCAGGAGCGGGAGCGATGAGCAGTTCTTC
TRBJ2-1	16	TRBV11-3	NA	TRBD2	CASSDPTSGSYNEQFF	TGTGCCAGCAGCGACCCTACTAGCGGCTCCTACAATGAGCAGTTCTTC
TRBJ1-1	15	TRBV4-3	NA	NA	CASSQDGLGGRSTFF	TGCGCCAGCAGCCAAGATGGCCTCGGGGGTCGGAGTACTTTCTTT
TRBJ2-2	15	TRBV5-1	NA	TRBD2	CASRSAGVNTGELFF	TGCGCCAGCAGATCAGCGGGAGTGAACACCGGGGAGCTGTTTTTT
TRBJ2-1	16	TRBV29-1	NA	NA	CSALLPGRDSYNEQFF	TGCAGCGCCCTGTTACCAGGGCGGGACTCCTACAATGAGCAGTTCTTC
TRBJ1-3	15	TRBV2	NA	NA	CASSVGRTSGNTIYF	TGTGCCAGCAGTGTTGGCAGAACCTCTGGAAACACCATATATTTT
TRBJ2-7	15	TRBV7-2	NA	NA	CASSLGGGASYEQYF	TGTGCCAGCAGCTTAGGAGGGGGGGCCTCCTACGAGCAGTACTTC
TRBJ2-7	15	TRBV21-1	NA	NA	CASSNGGLTTYEQYF	TGTGCCAGCAGCAACGGGGGGTTAACGACCTACGAGCAGTACTTC
TRBJ2-7	18	TRBV4-3	NA	NA	CASSQETRTGPSTYEQYF	TGCGCCAGCAGCCAAGAGACTCGTACAGGGCCGAGTACCTACGAGCAGTACTTC
TRBJ2-7	16	TRBV28	NA	NA	CASSLISGHTTYEQYF	TGTGCCAGCAGTTTAATTAGCGGCCACACCACCTACGAGCAGTACTTC
TRBJ2-5	15	TRBV24-1	NA	NA	CATSDKRITGETQYF	TGTGCCACCAGTGACAAGAGAATCACCGGTGAGACCCAGTACTTC
TRBJ2-2	16	TRBV5-6	NA	NA	CASSLSPGKNTGELFF	TGTGCCAGCAGCTTGTCGCCGGGAAAGAACACCGGGGAGCTGTTTTTT
TRBJ2-7	14	TRBV9	NA	NA	CASSVDQGGYEQYF	TGTGCCAGCAGCGTCGACCAGGGCGGATACGAGCAGTACTTC
TRBJ2-5	16	TRBV10-3	once	TRBD2	CAISDTAAGGGETQYF	TGTGCCATCAGTGACACCGCAGCGGGAGGAGGGGAGACCCAGTACTTC
TRBJ2-5	13	TRBV11-1	NA	NA	CASSLAHKETQYF	TGTGCCAGCAGCTTAGCCCACAAAGAGACCCAGTACTTC
TRBJ1-1	13	TRBV28	NA	NA	CASSLPAYTEAFF	TGTGCCAGCAGTCTCCCAGCGTACACTGAAGCTTTCTTT
TRBJ1-6	13	TRBV6-4	NA	NA	CASRVEGNSPLHF	TGTGCCAGCCGAGTCGAGGGTAATTCACCCCTCCACTTT
TRBJ2-5	16	TRBV19	NA	TRBD2	CASSILPTSGGETQYF	TGTGCCAGTAGTATCCTCCCCACTAGCGGCGGAGAGACCCAGTACTTC
TRBJ1-1	14	TRBV7-2	NA	NA	CASSLMGRDTEAFF	TGTGCCAGCAGCTTAATGGGGCGCGACACTGAAGCTTTCTTT
TRBJ2-1	15	TRBV30	NA	TRBD2	CAWSLPTSVENEQFF	TGTGCCTGGAGTTTACCGACTAGCGTTGAAAATGAGCAGTTCTTC
TRBJ1-1	12	TRBV12-3/TRBV12-4	NA	TRBD1	CASSLQGAEAFF	TGTGCCAGCAGTTTACAGGGGGCTGAAGCTTTCTTT
TRBJ1-2	14	TRBV5-4	NA	TRBD1	CASSFGQGDYGYTF	TGTGCCAGCAGCTTCGGACAGGGGGACTATGGCTACACCTTC
TRBJ2-3	16	TRBV9	NA	TRBD2	CASSVGSGSITDTQYF	TGTGCCAGCAGCGTAGGCAGCGGGAGTATTACAGATACGCAGTATTTT
TRBJ1-3	13	TRBV2	NA	NA	CASSDRTRNTIYF	TGTGCCAGCAGTGACAGAACTAGAAACACCATATATTTT
TRBJ1-5	16	TRBV21-1	NA	NA	CASSKKGHYSNQPQHF	TGTGCCAGCAGCAAAAAAGGACATTATAGCAATCAGCCCCAGCATTTT
TRBJ1-5	14	TRBV24-1	NA	TRBD1	CATASSGGFGAQHF	TGTGCCACCGCAAGTTCAGGGGGGTTCGGGGCCCAGCATTTT
TRBJ1-4	16	TRBV7-2	NA	NA	CASSSTSRGANEKLFF	TGTGCCAGCAGCTCGACAAGCCGTGGTGCTAATGAAAAACTGTTTTTT
TRBJ2-3	15	TRBV3-1/TRBV3-2	NA	NA	CASTPVLGRTDTQYF	TGTGCCAGCACGCCCGTACTAGGTCGGACAGATACGCAGTATTTT
TRBJ2-5	17	TRBV19	NA	TRBD1	CASSIDRMGQGLETQYF	TGTGCCAGTAGTATAGATCGAATGGGACAGGGGCTGGAGACCCAGTACTTC
TRBJ2-7	14	TRBV7-2	NA	NA	CASSLAGLTYEQYF	TGTGCCAGCAGCTTAGCGGGGCTCACCTACGAGCAGTACTTC
TRBJ2-7	18	TRBV28	NA	TRBD2	CASSNSQPLAGETYEQYF	TGTGCCAGCAGCAACAGCCAACCACTAGCGGGAGAGACCTACGAGCAGTACTTC
TRBJ2-3	15	TRBV7-2	NA	NA	CASSPSPGRADTQYF	TGTGCCAGCAGCCCGTCCCCCGGCCGGGCAGATACGCAGTATTTT
TRBJ1-4	12	TRBV2	NA	NA	CASSGGSEKLFF	TGTGCCAGCAGTGGCGGGAGTGAAAAACTGTTTTTT
TRBJ1-5	15	TRBV4-2	NA	NA	CASSQGGQANQPQHF	TGTGCCAGCAGCCAAGGGGGCCAGGCCAATCAGCCCCAGCATTTT
TRBJ2-7	13	TRBV28	NA	NA	CASRLGTLGEQYF	TGTGCCAGCAGACTTGGGACTTTAGGGGAGCAGTACTTC
TRBJ1-2	14	TRBV19	NA	TRBD1	CASSMGQGFYGYTF	TGTGCCAGTAGTATGGGACAGGGGTTTTATGGCTACACCTTC
TRBJ1-4	15	TRBV28	NA	NA	CASSPPGHDNEKLFF	TGTGCCAGCAGCCCCCCGGGACACGATAATGAAAAACTGTTTTTT
TRBJ2-7	15	TRBV28	NA	TRBD2	CASSLKGGRFDEQYF	TGTGCCAGCAGTTTGAAGGGCGGGAGATTCGACGAGCAGTACTTC
TRBJ1-1	11	TRBV5-6	NA	NA	CASSSYTEAFF	TGTGCCAGCAGCTCCTACACTGAAGCTTTCTTT
TRBJ2-5	17	TRBV11-2	NA	TRBD2	CASSLGLAGGSQETQYF	TGTGCCAGCAGCTTGGGACTAGCGGGAGGTTCCCAAGAGACCCAGTACTTC
TRBJ2-1	16	TRBV11-2	NA	TRBD2	CASSHQLAGPPREQFF	TGTGCCAGCAGCCACCAACTAGCGGGCCCCCCCCGTGAGCAGTTCTTC
TRBJ1-2	14	TRBV7-2	NA	NA	CASSSGSKRYGYTF	TGTGCCAGCAGTTCCGGATCCAAGCGCTATGGCTACACCTTC
TRBJ2-7	14	TRBV18	NA	NA	CASSPQRADYEQYF	TGTGCCAGCTCACCACAGCGGGCGGACTACGAGCAGTACTTC
TRBJ1-1	15	TRBV19	NA	TRBD1	CASSMSGTGNTEAFF	TGTGCCAGTAGTATGAGCGGGACAGGGAACACTGAAGCTTTCTTT
TRBJ1-2	14	TRBV24-1	once	TRBD1	CATSDGTGRFGYTF	TGTGCCACCAGTGACGGGACAGGGAGGTTTGGCTACACCTTC
TRBJ1-5	15	TRBV18	NA	NA	CASSFMMGGSQPQHF	TGTGCCAGCTCGTTTATGATGGGGGGTTCTCAGCCCCAGCATTTT
TRBJ1-4	17	TRBV7-2	NA	NA	CASSGGPDDATNEKLFF	TGTGCCAGCAGCGGAGGGCCCGATGATGCAACTAATGAAAAACTGTTTTTT
TRBJ2-7	15	TRBV7-2	NA	TRBD1	CASSPRTGSSYEQYF	TGTGCCAGCAGCCCTCGGACAGGGAGCTCCTACGAGCAGTACTTC
TRBJ2-3	13	TRBV11-3	once	TRBD1	CASSHRGSDTQYF	TGTGCCAGCAGCCACAGGGGATCGGATACGCAGTATTTT
TRBJ2-5	17	TRBV28	NA	TRBD2	CASSSASAAGEGETQYF	TGTGCCAGCAGTTCCGCGTCCGCAGCGGGAGAAGGGGAGACCCAGTACTTC
TRBJ2-4	16	TRBV6-1	once	TRBD1	CASSEGTGSAKNIQYF	TGTGCCAGCAGTGAAGGGACAGGGTCAGCCAAAAACATTCAGTACTTC
TRBJ2-3	16	TRBV9	NA	TRBD2	CASSAGLASRTDTQYF	TGTGCCAGCAGCGCGGGACTAGCGTCCCGCACAGATACGCAGTATTTT
TRBJ2-1	18	TRBV7-6	NA	TRBD2	CASSPGGVAGGTYNEQFF	TGTGCCAGCAGCCCAGGGGGGGTAGCGGGAGGGACCTACAATGAGCAGTTCTTC
TRBJ1-1	15	TRBV6-5	NA	NA	CASSYLQRDTARAFF	TGTGCCAGCAGTTATCTTCAGCGGGACACAGCGAGGGCTTTCTTT
TRBJ2-7	15	TRBV5-1	NA	TRBD2	CASSLGASGPYEQYF	TGCGCCAGCAGCTTGGGGGCTAGCGGGCCCTACGAGCAGTACTTC
TRBJ1-1	15	TRBV30	NA	NA	CAWSAPRDRNTEAFF	TGTGCCTGGAGTGCCCCGCGGGACCGTAACACTGAAGCTTTCTTT